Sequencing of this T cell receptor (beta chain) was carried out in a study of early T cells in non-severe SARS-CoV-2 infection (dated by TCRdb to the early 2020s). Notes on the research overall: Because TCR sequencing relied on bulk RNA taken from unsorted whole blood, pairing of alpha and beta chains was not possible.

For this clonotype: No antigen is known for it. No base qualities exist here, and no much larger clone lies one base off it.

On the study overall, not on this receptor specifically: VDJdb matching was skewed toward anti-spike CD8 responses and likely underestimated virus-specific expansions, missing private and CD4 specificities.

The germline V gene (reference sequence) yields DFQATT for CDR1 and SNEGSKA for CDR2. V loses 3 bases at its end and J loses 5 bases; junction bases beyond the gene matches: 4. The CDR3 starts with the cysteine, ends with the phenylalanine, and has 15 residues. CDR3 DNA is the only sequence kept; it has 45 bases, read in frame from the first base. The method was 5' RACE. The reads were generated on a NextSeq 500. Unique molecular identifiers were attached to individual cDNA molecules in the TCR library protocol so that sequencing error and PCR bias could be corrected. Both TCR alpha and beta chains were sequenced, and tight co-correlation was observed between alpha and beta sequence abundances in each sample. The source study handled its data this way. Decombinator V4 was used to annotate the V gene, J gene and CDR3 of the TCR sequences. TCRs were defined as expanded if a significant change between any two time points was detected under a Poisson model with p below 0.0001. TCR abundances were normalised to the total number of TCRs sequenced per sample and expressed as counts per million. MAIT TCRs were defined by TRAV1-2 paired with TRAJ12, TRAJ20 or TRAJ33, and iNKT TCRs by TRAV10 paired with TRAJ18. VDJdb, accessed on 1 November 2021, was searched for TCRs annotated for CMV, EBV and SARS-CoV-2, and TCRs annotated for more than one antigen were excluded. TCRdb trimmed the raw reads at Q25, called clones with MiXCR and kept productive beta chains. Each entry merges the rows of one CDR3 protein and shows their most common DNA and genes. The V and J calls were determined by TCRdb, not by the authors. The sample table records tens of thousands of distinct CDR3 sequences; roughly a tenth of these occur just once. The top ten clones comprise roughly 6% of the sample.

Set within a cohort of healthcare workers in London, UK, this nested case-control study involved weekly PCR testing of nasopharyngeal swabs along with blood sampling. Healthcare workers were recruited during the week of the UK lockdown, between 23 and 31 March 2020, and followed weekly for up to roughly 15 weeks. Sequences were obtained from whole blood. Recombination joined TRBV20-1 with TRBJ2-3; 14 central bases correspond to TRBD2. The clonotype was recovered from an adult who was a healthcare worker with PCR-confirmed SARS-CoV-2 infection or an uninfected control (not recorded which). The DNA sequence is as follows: TGCAGTGCTAGCGCGACTAGCGGGAGGGGAGATACGCAGTATTTT. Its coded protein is CSASATSGRGDTQYF.